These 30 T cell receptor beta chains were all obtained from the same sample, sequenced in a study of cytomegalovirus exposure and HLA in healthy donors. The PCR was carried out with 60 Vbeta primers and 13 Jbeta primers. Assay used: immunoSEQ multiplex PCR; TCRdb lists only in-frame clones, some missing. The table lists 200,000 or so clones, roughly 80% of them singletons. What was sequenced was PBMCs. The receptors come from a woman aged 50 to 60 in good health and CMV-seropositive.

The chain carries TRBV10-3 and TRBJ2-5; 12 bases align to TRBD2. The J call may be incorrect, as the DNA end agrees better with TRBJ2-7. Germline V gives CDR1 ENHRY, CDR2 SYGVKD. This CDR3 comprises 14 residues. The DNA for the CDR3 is TGTGCCATCGGGGCTAGCGGGAGGGCCTACGAGCAGTACTTC. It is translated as CAIGASGRAYEQYF.

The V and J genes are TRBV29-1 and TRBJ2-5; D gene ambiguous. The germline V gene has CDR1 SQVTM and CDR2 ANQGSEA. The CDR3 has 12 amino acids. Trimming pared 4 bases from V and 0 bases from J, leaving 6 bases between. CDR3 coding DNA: TGCAGCGTTGGGCGGTACCAAGAGACCCAGTACTTC. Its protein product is CSVGRYQETQYF.

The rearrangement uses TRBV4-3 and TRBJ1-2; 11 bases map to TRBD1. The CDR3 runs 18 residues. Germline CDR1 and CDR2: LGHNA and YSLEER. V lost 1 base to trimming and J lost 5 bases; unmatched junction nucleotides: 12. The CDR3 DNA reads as TGCGCCAGCAGCCAAGCCTCCGGGACAGGGGGGGCACTTTATGGCTACACCTTC. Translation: CASSQASGTGGALYGYTF.

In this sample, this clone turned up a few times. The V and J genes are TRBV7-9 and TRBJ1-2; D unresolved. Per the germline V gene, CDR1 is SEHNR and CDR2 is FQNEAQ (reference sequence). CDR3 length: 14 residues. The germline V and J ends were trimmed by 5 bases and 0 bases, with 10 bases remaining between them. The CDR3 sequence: CASSPTGTNYGYTF. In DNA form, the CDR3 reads TGTGCCAGCAGCCCGACGGGAACTAACTATGGCTACACCTTC.

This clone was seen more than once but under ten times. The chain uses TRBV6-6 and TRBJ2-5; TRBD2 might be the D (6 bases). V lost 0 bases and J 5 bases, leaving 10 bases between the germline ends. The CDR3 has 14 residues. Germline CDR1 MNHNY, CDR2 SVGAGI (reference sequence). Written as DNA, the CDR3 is TGTGCCAGCAGTTACTCCCCTAGCGTGGAGACCCAGTACTTC. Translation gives CASSYSPSVETQYF.

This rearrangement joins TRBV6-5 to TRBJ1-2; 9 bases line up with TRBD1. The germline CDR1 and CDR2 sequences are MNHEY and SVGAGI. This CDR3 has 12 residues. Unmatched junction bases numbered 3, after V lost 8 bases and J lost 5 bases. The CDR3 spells CASADRGYGYTF. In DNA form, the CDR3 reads TGTGCCAGCGCCGACAGGGGGTATGGCTACACCTTC.

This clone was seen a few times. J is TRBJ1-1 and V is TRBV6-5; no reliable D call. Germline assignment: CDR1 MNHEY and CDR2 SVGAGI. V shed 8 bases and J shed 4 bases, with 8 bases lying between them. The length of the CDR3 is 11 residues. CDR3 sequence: CASWAITEAFF. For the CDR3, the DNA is TGTGCCAGCTGGGCGATCACTGAAGCTTTCTTT.

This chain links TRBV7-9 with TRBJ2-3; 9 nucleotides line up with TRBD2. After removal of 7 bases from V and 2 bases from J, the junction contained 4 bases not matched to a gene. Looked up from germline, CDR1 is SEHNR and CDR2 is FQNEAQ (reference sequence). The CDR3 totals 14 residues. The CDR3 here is CASTSGGYTDTQYF. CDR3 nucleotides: TGTGCCAGCACCAGCGGGGGGTACACAGATACGCAGTATTTT.

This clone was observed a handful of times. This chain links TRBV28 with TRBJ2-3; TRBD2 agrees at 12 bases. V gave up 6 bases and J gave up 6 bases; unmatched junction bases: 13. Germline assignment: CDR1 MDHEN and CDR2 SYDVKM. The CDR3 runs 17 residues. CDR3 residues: CASRPWTSGTSGDTQYF. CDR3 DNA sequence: TGTGCCAGCAGACCCTGGACTAGCGGGACTAGCGGGGATACGCAGTATTTT. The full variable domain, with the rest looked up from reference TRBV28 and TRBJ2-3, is DVKVTQSSRYLVKRTGEKVFLECVQDMDHENMFWYRQDPGLGLRLIYFSYDVKMKEKGDIPEGYSVSREKKERFSLILESASTNQTSMYLCASRPWTSGTSGDTQYFGPGTRLTVL.

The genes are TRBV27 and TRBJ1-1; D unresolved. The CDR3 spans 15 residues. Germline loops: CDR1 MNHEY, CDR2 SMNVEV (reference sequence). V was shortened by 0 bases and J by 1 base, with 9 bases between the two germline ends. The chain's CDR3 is CASSLSGVGNTEAFF. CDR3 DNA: TGTGCCAGCAGTTTATCGGGAGTGGGGAACACTGAAGCTTTCTTT.

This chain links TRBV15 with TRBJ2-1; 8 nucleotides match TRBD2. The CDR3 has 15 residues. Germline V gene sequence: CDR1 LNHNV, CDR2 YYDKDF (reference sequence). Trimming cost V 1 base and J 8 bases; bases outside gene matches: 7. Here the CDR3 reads CATSRVAGRFDEQFF. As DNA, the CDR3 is TGTGCCACCAGCAGAGTAGCGGGGAGGTTCGATGAGCAGTTCTTC. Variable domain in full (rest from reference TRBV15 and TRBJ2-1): DAMVIQNPRYQVTQFGKPVTLSCSQTLNHNVMYWYQQKSSQAPKLLFHYYDKDFNNEADTPDNFQSRRPNTSFCFLDIRSPGLGDTAMYLCATSRVAGRFDEQFFGPGTRLTVL.

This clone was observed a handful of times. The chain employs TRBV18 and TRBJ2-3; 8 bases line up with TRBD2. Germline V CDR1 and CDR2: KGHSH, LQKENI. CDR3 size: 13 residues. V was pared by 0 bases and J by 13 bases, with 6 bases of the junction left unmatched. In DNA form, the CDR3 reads TGTGCCAGCTCACCACCGTCCGGGGGGGGGAAGTATTTT. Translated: CASSPPSGGGKYF.

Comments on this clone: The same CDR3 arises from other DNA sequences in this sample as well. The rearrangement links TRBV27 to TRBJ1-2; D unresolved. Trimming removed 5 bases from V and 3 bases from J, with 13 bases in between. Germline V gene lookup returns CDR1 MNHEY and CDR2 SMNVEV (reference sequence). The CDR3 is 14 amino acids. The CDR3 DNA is TGTGCCAGCAGTCTTCAACACGGGGACTATGGCTACACCTTC. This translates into CASSLQHGDYGYTF.

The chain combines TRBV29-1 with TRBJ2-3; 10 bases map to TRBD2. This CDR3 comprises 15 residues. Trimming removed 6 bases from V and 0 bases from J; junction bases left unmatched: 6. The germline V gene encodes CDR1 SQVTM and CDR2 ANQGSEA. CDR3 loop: CSVHGTSESTDTQYF. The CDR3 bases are TGCAGCGTCCACGGGACTAGCGAGAGCACAGATACGCAGTATTTT.

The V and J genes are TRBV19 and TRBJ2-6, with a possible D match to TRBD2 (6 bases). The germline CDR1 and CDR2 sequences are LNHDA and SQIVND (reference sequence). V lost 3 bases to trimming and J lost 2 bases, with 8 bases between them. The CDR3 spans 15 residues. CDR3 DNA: TGTGCCAGTAGTATGCGGGATGCTGGGGCCAACGTCCTGACTTTC. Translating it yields CASSMRDAGANVLTF.

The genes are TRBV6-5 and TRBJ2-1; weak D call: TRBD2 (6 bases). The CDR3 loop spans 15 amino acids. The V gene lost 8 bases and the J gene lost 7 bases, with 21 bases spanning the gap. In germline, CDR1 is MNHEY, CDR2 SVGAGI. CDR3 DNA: TGTGCCAGCCGATTTCACGCGGGACCCACAAATGAGCAGTTCTTC. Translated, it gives CASRFHAGPTNEQFF.

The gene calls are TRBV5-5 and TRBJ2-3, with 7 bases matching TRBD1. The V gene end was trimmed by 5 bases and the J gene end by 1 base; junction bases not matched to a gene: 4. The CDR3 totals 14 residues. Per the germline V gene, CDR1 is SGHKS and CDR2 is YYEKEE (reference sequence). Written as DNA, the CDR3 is TGTGCCAGCAGGAGAGACAGGGGCACAGATACGCAGTATTTT. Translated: CASRRDRGTDTQYF. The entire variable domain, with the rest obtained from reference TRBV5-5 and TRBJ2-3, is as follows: DAGVTQSPTHLIKTRGQQVTLRCSPISGHKSVSWYQQVLGQGPQFIFQYYEKEERGRGNFPDRFSARQFPNYSSELNVNALLLGDSALYLCASRRDRGTDTQYFGPGTRLTVL.

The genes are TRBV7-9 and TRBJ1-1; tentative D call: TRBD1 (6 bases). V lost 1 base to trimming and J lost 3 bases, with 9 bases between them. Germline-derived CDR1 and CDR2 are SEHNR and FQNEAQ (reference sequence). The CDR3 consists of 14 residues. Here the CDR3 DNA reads TGTGCCAGCAGCTTAGGCTACAGGGACACTGAAGCTTTCTTT. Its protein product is CASSLGYRDTEAFF.

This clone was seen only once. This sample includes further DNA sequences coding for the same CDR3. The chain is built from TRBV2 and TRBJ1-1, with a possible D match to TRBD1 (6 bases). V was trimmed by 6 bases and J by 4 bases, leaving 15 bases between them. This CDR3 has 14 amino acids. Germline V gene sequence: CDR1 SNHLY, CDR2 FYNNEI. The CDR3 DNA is TGTGCCAGCAGAAGCCAACAGGGAGCCACTGAAGCTTTCTTT. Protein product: CASRSQQGATEAFF.

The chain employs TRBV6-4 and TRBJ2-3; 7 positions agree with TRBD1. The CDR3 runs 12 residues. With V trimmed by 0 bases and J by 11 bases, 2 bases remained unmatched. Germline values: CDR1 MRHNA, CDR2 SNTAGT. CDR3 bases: TGTGCCAGCAGTGACTCGGGACAGAGGCAGTATTTT. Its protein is CASSDSGQRQYF.

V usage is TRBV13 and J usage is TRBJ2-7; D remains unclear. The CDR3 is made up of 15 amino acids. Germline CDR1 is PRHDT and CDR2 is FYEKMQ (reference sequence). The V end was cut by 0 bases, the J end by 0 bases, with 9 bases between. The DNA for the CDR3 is TGTGCCAGCAGCTTAGGCCTGGTGAGCTCCTACGAGCAGTACTTC. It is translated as CASSLGLVSSYEQYF.

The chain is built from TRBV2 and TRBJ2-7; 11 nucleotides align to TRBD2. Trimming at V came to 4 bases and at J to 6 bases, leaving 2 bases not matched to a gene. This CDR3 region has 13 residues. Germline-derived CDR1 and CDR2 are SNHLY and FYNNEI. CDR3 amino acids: CASSALAGVEQYF. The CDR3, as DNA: TGTGCCAGCAGTGCACTAGCGGGAGTCGAGCAGTACTTC.

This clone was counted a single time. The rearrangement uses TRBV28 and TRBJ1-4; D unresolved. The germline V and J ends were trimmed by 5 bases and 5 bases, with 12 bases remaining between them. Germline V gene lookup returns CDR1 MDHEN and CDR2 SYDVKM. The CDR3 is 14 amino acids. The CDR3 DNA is TGTGCCAGCAGTGCGGAGAAGCCAAATGAAAAACTGTTTTTT. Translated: CASSAEKPNEKLFF.

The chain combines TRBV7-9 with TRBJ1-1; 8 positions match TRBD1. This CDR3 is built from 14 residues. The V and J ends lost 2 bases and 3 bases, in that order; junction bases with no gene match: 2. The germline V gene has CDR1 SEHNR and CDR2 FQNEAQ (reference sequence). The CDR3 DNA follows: TGTGCCAGCAGCTTACCAGGGGGCGACACTGAAGCTTTCTTT. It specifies CASSLPGGDTEAFF. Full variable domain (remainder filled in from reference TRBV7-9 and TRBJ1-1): DTGVSQNPRHKITKRGQNVTFRCDPISEHNRLYWYRQTLGQGPEFLTYFQNEAQLEKSRLLSDRFSAERPKGSFSTLEIQRTEQGDSAMYLCASSLPGGDTEAFFGQGTRLTVV.

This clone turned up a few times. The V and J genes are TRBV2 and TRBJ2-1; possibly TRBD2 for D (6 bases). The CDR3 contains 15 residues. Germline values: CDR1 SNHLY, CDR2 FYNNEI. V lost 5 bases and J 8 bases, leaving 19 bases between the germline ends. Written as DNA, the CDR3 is TGTGCCAGCAGTTCCCCCCGGGACTGGGCTGATGAGCAGTTCTTC. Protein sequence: CASSSPRDWADEQFF.

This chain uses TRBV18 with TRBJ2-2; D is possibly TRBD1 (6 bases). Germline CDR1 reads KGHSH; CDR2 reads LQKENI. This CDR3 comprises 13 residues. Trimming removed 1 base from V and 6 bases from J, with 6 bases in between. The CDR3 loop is CASSPRGPGELFF. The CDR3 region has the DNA TGTGCCAGCTCACCACGGGGGCCCGGGGAGCTGTTTTTT. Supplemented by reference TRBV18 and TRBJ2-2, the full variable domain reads NAGVMQNPRHLVRRRGQEARLRCSPMKGHSHVYWYRQLPEEGLKFMVYLQKENIIDESGMPKERFSAEFPKEGPSILRIQQVVRGDSAAYFCASSPRGPGELFFGEGSRLTVL.

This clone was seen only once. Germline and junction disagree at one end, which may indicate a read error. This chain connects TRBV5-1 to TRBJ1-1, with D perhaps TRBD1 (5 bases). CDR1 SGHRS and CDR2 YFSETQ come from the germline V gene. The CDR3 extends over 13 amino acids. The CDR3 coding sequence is TGCGCCAGCAGCCCGGACGCGGGGACTGAAGCTTCCTTT. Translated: CASSPDAGTEASF.

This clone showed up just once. The CDR3 loop reads CASNVNRGHNSPLHF. The CDR3 DNA follows: TGTGCCAGCAACGTAAACAGGGGTCACAATTCACCCCTCCACTTT. The chain combines TRBV6-1 with TRBJ1-6; 7 nucleotides align to TRBD1. The CDR3 contains 15 residues. Unmatched junction bases numbered 10, after V lost 7 bases and J lost 7 bases. Germline lookup yields CDR1 MNHNS and CDR2 SASEGT.

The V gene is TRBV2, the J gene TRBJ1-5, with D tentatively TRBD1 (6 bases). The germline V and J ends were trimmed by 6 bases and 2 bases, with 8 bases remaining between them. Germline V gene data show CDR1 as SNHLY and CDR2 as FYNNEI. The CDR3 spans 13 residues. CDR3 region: CASRPGGNQPQHF. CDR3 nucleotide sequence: TGTGCCAGCAGGCCAGGGGGCAATCAGCCCCAGCATTTT.

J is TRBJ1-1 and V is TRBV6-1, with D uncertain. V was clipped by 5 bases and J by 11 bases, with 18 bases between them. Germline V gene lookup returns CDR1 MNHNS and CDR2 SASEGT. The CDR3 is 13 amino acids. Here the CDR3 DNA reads TGTGCCAGCAGTACAGAGAATACCTTGACGGCTTTCTTT. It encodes CASSTENTLTAFF.